This TCR beta chain was sequenced during a study of T cells after yellow fever vaccination. MiXCR, applied by TCRdb to the 5' RACE reads, yields one record per CDR3 protein. The table records 400,000 or so distinct CDR3 sequences, approximately 10% of them present only once. This TCR was recovered from a man aged 18 to 29 who received the YFV17D yellow fever vaccine. This sample comprised PBMCs, obtained on the day of the first yellow fever vaccination.

CDR3: CASSLTYTGELFF. The CDR3 DNA reads TGTGCCAGCAGCTTAACGTACACCGGGGAGCTGTTTTTT. This rearrangement joins TRBV13 to TRBJ2-2; D call uncertain. V dropped 2 bases and J dropped 3 bases, with 4 bases sitting between them. Germline CDR1 PRHDT, CDR2 FYEKMQ (reference sequence). CDR3 length equals 13 residues. The entire variable domain, with the rest obtained from reference TRBV13 and TRBJ2-2, is as follows: AAGVIQSPRHLIKEKRETATLKCYPIPRHDTVYWYQQGPGQDPQFLISFYEKMQSDKGSIPDRFSAQQFSDYHSELNMSSLELGDSALYFCASSLTYTGELFFGEGSRLTVL.